Here is one T cell receptor (beta chain) with its context. Its antigen is unknown. Germline loops: CDR1 KGHSH, CDR2 LQKENI. The CDR3 has 15 residues. The V gene end was trimmed by 5 bases and the J gene end by 5 bases; junction bases not matched to a gene: 7. Libraries were prepared by immunoSEQ multiplex PCR; TCRdb keeps only in-frame clonotypes and omits some of them. The sample includes around 140,000 clones, about 94% of them seen just once. This specimen comes from a study of T cell responses to AZD1222 COVID-19 vaccine. Whole-study results and caveats: It should be noted that donors were predominantly white British and more often female, and clonal diversity was possibly underestimated. Seropositivity was recorded at baseline in only 6 or 7 AZD1222 recipients. It was only after the peak T cell response that any repertoires were sampled. Spike-specific TCR breadth and depth rose after two AZD1222 doses.

This sample comprised peripheral blood, obtained on day 0 of AZD1222 vaccination. The J gene is TRBJ2-7, the V gene TRBV18; 12 bases line up with TRBD1. This receptor was identified in an adult in good health. In nucleotides, the CDR3 is TGTGCCAGCTCAATCTCCGGGACAGGGGGCAACGAGCAGTACTTC. Protein sequence: CASSISGTGGNEQYF.